This TCR beta chain appears in the sequencing data of a study of blood T cell repertoires in COVID-19. Overall study: Material from acute and convalescent COVID-19 was sourced from the United States, Italy and Spain. PBMCs, B-cell-depleted T cells, or T cells were the source of the cDNA or gDNA that made up the material.

Per the study methods: Cell counts per sample came from amplifying reference gene primers. Repertoires were generated with immunoSEQ multiplex PCR, while TCRdb's copy carries only in-frame clones and drops some. V and J calls and clone size are as listed in that table; D and trimming were resolved from the DNA. The top ten hold 15% of the sample, which has 150,000 or so clones, around 80% seen once. The length of the CDR3 is 14 residues. The V gene lost 0 bases and the J gene lost 7 bases, with 10 bases spanning the gap. Germline CDR1 reads LGHDT; CDR2 reads YNNKEL (reference sequence). This sequence was found in a human donor with acute or convalescent COVID-19. The donor label of this sample is uncertain. The chain couples TRBV3-1 (or the pseudogene TRBV3-2) to TRBJ1-5; D remains unclear. Sequenced material: peripheral blood. CDR3 in DNA: TGTGCCAGCAGCCAAGATAAATTCTACCAGCCCCAGCATTTT. Translated: CASSQDKFYQPQHF.